This T cell receptor beta chain was observed in a study of cytomegalovirus exposure and HLA in healthy donors (dated 2017 in TCRdb). About the study as a whole: An earlier analysis of 550 to 700 of the donors reported roughly 300 Gb of sequence data and around 120 million unique TCR beta sequences from 150 million to 200 million T cells. Rather than using new phenotypic data, the later analysis identified candidate immune exposures from TCR beta sequences and from how often those sequences occurred across donors. The study was designed to test whether signatures of past pathogen exposure could be identified by cataloging public T cell receptors. Donor age, sex, ethnicity and CMV serostatus were collected together with the repertoire data. Every discovery cohort repertoire had been produced on one sequencing platform. HLA typing covered class I and class II loci at four-digit resolution. The number of donors typed differed by locus, with roughly 629-640 for A, B, C, DRB1 and DQB1, around 560 for DQA1, 600 to 610 for DPA1, and approximately 470 for DPB1. A later genetic analysis took genome-wide SNP genotypes for 398 of the 666 donors and used that subset as a discovery cohort. Along with the approximately 650-subject first cohort, a separate validation cohort of over a hundred different subjects was used. A later analysis re-examined previously published TCR beta repertoires from 500 to 700 donors and added high-resolution HLA genotyping to investigate patterns of TCR occurrence. Roughly five DR-DQ haplotypes were treated as single units for association and clustering because of strong linkage in the cohort. The study combined high-throughput TCR immunosequencing, statistical association of individual TCRs with disease status, and machine learning to predict cytomegalovirus infection status. On average, roughly 250,000 unique TCR beta nucleotide sequences were sequenced per donor among some 420 genotyped donors of the cohort, with around 19% of those sequences being non-productive. An early release covering some 640 HLA-typed donors comprised about 300 gigabases of sequencing data and approximately 80 million unique TCR sequences. An earlier analysis of a few hundred of the donors applied high-throughput TCR beta sequencing to assess whether each TCR beta V gene segment acted as functional or pseudogenic. The T cell repertoires of several hundred subjects were profiled by immunosequencing and related to cytomegalovirus serostatus. Of the approximately 400 genotyped donors, over 65% fell in the genetic ancestry cluster associated with self-reported Caucasian donors.

What the research found in general, with its limitations: A few of the identified cytomegalovirus-associated TCR beta chains were confirmed in vitro to be specific for cytomegalovirus antigens. Several of the top co-occurrence clusters appeared to be linked to parvovirus B19, influenza, CMV and Epstein-Barr virus, according to a later analysis. The authors suggested that the approach could potentially be extended to other disease states and immunological phenotypes. In this cohort, only TCR beta chains were sequenced, and detectable features were limited by the absence of alpha or paired-chain data. Because HLA typing was unavailable for some donors at each locus, only the typed subset was used in association tests. Because counts were too low, some 17 rarely observed V segments, including chromosome 9 orphons, were excluded from the earlier analysis of some 590 of the donors. A total of 164 TCR beta chains were listed by the study as associated with cytomegalovirus. Some IMGT-functional V segments, including TRBV6-2 and TRBV6-3, could not be distinguished by the 87-base-pair reads and were therefore excluded. A later analysis found that most CMV-associated TCR beta chains appeared HLA-restricted, with HLA associations seemingly driven largely by CMV exposure. Most TCR sequences were seen in very few donors, while some public TCRs were found in many individuals. The classifier was reported to diagnose cytomegalovirus status with high specificity and sensitivity in both the original and validation cohorts. For the cohort, immune exposure information was limited to CMV serostatus. In a later genetic analysis, a missense DCLRE1C variant was associated with V-gene and J-gene trimming of TCR beta chains, and the association was replicated in an independent cohort. Sequencing depth was assumed to be roughly uniform across donors in the presence/absence analyses, though that assumption may not hold. When HLA alleles, especially DR and DQ, strongly co-occurred, TCR associations were difficult to assign to individual alleles. A cluster of highly shared sequence variants was judged likely to be a technical artifact of the sequencing pipeline. A further reported finding was that TCR beta sequences accurately predicted the HLA-A and HLA-B alleles for most subjects in the first cohort. According to a later genetic analysis, donors in an Asian-associated ancestry cluster had fewer N-insertions in productive TCRs than the roughly 670-donor mean. In a later analysis, the rate of TCR association differed among HLA loci, with DRB1 alleles having the most associated TCRs and HLA-C alleles having the fewest. In a later analysis, HLA-associated TCR beta chains showed more clonal expansion and lower generation probabilities than non-associated chains that were equally common. At a false discovery rate of 0.05, a later analysis linked 16,000 or so TCR beta sequences to specific HLA alleles. Linkage disequilibrium might explain the correlated functional status among segregating V segments, but an unknown experimental factor could not be excluded. In an earlier analysis of 587 of the donors, most TCR beta V segments appeared in productive rearrangements about 87% or about 30% of the time, broadly matching IMGT annotations.

Libraries were built with the immunoSEQ multiplex PCR assay. The multiplex PCR relied on a mix of 60 forward primers for TCR Vbeta segments and 13 reverse primers for TCR Jbeta segments. Amplification of the CDR3 region of rearranged TCR beta genes was performed with a multiplex PCR assay on genomic DNA. On the Illumina HiSeq System, the amplified TCR beta libraries were sequenced as 87-base-pair reads. As for the original processing: A later analysis counted tens of millions of unique TCR beta chains across the 550 to 800 repertoires, and around 9.9 million of these chains were shared by at least two donors. To remove PCR and sequencing errors, raw reads were error-corrected and collapsed into unique sequences using a nearest-neighbor algorithm that merged closely related sequences. To assign V, D and J gene segments, CDR3 sequences were aligned to IMGT reference sequences. Each retained sequence needed at least a six-nucleotide match to both a V gene segment and a J gene segment. A rearrangement was called productive if the CDR3 had no stop codons and remained in frame with V and J, and every other rearrangement was called non-productive. Following IMGT convention, CDR3 was defined as the stretch from the second conserved V-encoded cysteine to the conserved J-encoded phenylalanine. The earlier analysis of about 560 of the donors excluded any sequence lacking an unambiguous match to a single V gene segment. In an earlier analysis of some 590 of the donors, a V segment was called functional when productive rearrangements were above 56.7%, and segregating when the standard deviation between donors exceeded 5%. A statistical classification framework was built for diagnosing cytomegalovirus status from the catalog of TCR beta chain sequences. A later analysis assigned V and J genes by comparing TCR nucleotide sequences with IMGT/GENE-DB human TR gene sequences. The TCRdist pipeline was used in a later analysis to assign CDR3 sequences and most-parsimonious VDJ recombination scenarios. In a later analysis, each TCR beta chain was defined by its CDR3 amino acid sequence together with its V-gene family, and reads without a unique V-gene family were excluded. A later analysis removed roughly 590 highly shared, low-generation-probability nucleotide sequences to deal with suspected cross-contamination and a sequencing artifact. In a later analysis, a clonal expansion index for each public chain was calculated from normalized within-repertoire ranks of inferred template counts. In a later analysis, generation probabilities were computed using a VDJ recombination model fitted to out-of-frame rearrangements, and the results were checked against IGoR. Hypergeometric tests were used in a later analysis to score TCR-TCR, TCR-HLA and TCR-CMV co-occurrence, with a repertoire-size bias correction applied to the TCR pairs. A later analysis estimated false discovery rates by permuting HLA or CMV assignments 20 times. In a later analysis, co-occurring TCRs were grouped with DBSCAN, and TCRdist sequence similarity was added when clustering was performed within HLA-allele-positive subsets. Co-occurrence clustering excluded repertoires with fewer than 30,000 or more than 120,000 public chains, plus five with anomalous nucleotide sharing. Here the immuneACCESS table is served through TCRdb, limited to in-frame sequences with V and J called. Missing clones are a known gap in these copies; in checked studies unresolved V genes cover under half, and the rest lacks a known reason. V and J calls and clone size are given by that table; D and trimming were obtained from the DNA. The sample records around 100,000 clones, roughly 70% of which are singletons. The ten most abundant clones make up roughly a tenth of the sample.

In total, 500 to 700 healthy bone marrow donors made up the cohort. At the time of sampling, every cohort member was nominally healthy, though immune exposures that went unrecorded were likely present. The donor was CMV seropositive and was included in the group of 250 to 300 seropositive cohort members. Every donor gave a peripheral blood sample, and the peripheral blood mononuclear cells from that sample were used for TCR beta sequencing. The Qiagen DNeasy Blood Extraction Kit was used to extract genomic DNA from the blood cell samples. On this clone: The target of this receptor is not known. Base quality data are lacking; no much larger clone is found one base away.

Relative to germline, V is 4 bases shorter and J is 4 bases shorter, with 13 bases between their ends. CDR3 length: 14 amino acids, cysteine to phenylalanine. The sequence is cut down to CDR3 DNA, 42 bases in frame from base 1. Looking up the germline V gene yields CDR1 MGHRA and CDR2 YSYEKL. The V gene is TRBV4-1 and the J gene is TRBJ2-5, with the identity of the D gene unclear. This sequence originates from a man in his forties in good health and CMV-seropositive. Sequenced sample: PBMCs. The DNA is TGCGCCAGCAGCCCTAGATCAATGAGAGAGACCCAGTACTTC. This sequence encodes CASSPRSMRETQYF.